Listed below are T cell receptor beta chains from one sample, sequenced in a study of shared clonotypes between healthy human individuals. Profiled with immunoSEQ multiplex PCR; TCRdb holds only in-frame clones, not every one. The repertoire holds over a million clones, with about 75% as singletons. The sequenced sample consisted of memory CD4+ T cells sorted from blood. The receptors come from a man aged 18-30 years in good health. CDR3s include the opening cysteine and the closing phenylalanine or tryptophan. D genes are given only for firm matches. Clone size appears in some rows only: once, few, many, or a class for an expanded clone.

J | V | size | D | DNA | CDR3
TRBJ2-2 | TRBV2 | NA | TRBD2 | TGTGCCAGCAGCATTAGCGGGCACACCGGGGAGCTGTTTTTT | CASSISGHTGELFF
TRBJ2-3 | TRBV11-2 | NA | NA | TGTGCCAGCCGACCCCACCTTCGCGATACGCAGTATTTT | CASRPHLRDTQYF
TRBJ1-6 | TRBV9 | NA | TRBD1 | TGTGCCAGCAGCGTAGTTGAGACAGGGGGTTCACCCCTCCACTTT | CASSVVETGGSPLHF
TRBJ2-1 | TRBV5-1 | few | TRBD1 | TGCGCCAGCAGCTCTGGACAGGGGGCGTTTAATGAGCAGTTCTTC | CASSSGQGAFNEQFF
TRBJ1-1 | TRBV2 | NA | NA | TGTGCCAGCAGTGAGGTGAGGGACGCTTATAAGACTGAAGCTTTCTTT | CASSEVRDAYKTEAFF
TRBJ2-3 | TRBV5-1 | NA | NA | TGCGCCAGCAGCTTGGGTGCCCGTAACACAGATACGCAGTATTTT | CASSLGARNTDTQYF
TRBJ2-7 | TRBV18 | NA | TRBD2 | TGTGCCAGCTCCCAGGGACTAGCGGGGGGACGAGGTGTCTACGAGCAGTACTTC | CASSQGLAGGRGVYEQYF
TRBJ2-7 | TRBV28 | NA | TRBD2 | TGTGCCAGCCGAGGGGCGGGGGGCTACGAGCAGTACTTC | CASRGAGGYEQYF
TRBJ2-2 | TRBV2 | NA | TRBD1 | TGTGCCAGCAGTCCCCTCCCGGGACAGAAATTGCCCGGGGAGCTGTTTTTT | CASSPLPGQKLPGELFF
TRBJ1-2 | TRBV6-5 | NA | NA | TGTGCCAGCAGTTACTCTAAGGTTTTTGGCTACACCTTC | CASSYSKVFGYTF
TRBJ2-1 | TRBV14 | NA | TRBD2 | TGTGCCAGCAGCCTAGGGCTAGCGGGTAACAATGAGCAGTTCTTC | CASSLGLAGNNEQFF
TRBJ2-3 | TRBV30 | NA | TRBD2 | TGTGCCTGGAGTGTCAAGCGGGGGGCCACAGATACGCAGTATTTT | CAWSVKRGATDTQYF
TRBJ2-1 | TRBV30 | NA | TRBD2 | TGTGCCTGGAGTCCCTCCCAGCGGGATGGCGATGAGCAGTTCTTC | CAWSPSQRDGDEQFF
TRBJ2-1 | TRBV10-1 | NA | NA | TGCGCCAGCAGTGTTTACAGGGATGGGGACCCCAACAATGAGCAGTTCTTC | CASSVYRDGDPNNEQFF
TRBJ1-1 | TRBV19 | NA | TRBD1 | TGTGCCAGTAGCCCCAGGCCGGGACAGTACACTGAAGCTTTCTTT | CASSPRPGQYTEAFF
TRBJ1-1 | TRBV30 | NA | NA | TGTGCCTGGAGGGGGGGGGCGGGAAACACTGAAGCTTTCTTT | CAWRGGAGNTEAFF
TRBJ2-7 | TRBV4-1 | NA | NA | TGCGCCAGCAGCCAGGCGACAGGAGGGTACGAGCAGTACTTC | CASSQATGGYEQYF
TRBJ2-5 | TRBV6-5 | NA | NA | TGTGCCAGCAGTTACCGACCGACAGTCCAAGAGACCCAGTACTTC | CASSYRPTVQETQYF
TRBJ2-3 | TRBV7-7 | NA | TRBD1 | TGTGCTAGCGGACAGGGGCCCACAGATACGCAGTATTTT | CASGQGPTDTQYF
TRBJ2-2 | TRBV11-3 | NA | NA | TGTGCCAGCAGCCAGTGGAAAACCGGGGAGCTGTTTTTT | CASSQWKTGELFF
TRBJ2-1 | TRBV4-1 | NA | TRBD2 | TGCGCCAGCAGCCAAGATTGGGCTAGCGGGAGCTACAATGAGCAGTTCTTC | CASSQDWASGSYNEQFF
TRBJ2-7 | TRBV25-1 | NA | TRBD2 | TGTGCCAGCAGAGGGACTAGCCGGCGCGAGCAGTACTTC | CASRGTSRREQYF
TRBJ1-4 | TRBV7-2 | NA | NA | TGTGCCAGCAGCCCCTCCGCAGGAGGGAATGAAAAACTGTTTTTT | CASSPSAGGNEKLFF
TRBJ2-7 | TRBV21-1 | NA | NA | TGTGCCCGGTGGGACAGAAAGCCCTACGAGCAGTACTTC | CARWDRKPYEQYF
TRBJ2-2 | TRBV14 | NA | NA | TGTGCCAGCAGCCAAGGCGGGACGGCCTTACTAGAGCTGTTTTTT | CASSQGGTALLELFF
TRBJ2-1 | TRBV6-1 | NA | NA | TGTGCCAGCAGTGAAGTCTATGAGCAGTTCTTC | CASSEVYEQFF
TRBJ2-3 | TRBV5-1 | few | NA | TGCGCCAGCAGCTCCGACGGGGCAGCTAGCACAGATACGCAGTATTTT | CASSSDGAASTDTQYF
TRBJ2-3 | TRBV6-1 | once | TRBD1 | TGTGCCAGCAGTGGACAGGGAACCCCCACAGATACGCAGTATTTT | CASSGQGTPTDTQYF
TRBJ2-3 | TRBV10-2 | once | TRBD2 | TGCGCCAGCAGTGAGTCGGAACTAGCGGGGGGGCCCGAAGATACGCAGTATTTT | CASSESELAGGPEDTQYF
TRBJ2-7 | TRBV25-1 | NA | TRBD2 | TGTGCCAGCAGTGAATTGTCGGGCGGGAGATCCGACGAGCAGTACTTC | CASSELSGGRSDEQYF
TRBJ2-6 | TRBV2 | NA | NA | TGTGCCAGCAGTGAACAATCTGGGGCCAACGTCCTGACTTTC | CASSEQSGANVLTF
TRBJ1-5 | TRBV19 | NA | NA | TGTGCCAGTAGGGGGACTCCAAATCAGCCCCAGCATTTT | CASRGTPNQPQHF
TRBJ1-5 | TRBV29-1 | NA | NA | TGCAGCGTTTCAACAGGGAGCTCCAATCAGCCCCAGCATTTT | CSVSTGSSNQPQHF
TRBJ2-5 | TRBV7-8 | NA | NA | TGTGCCAGCAGCGCCGGGGCTGTTACTAGCCGAGAGACCCAGTACTTC | CASSAGAVTSRETQYF
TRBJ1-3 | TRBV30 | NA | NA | TGTGCCTGGAGTAGACCGACCCGCTCTGGAAACACCATATATTTT | CAWSRPTRSGNTIYF
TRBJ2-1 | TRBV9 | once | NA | TGTGCCAGCAGCGAGTGGGGGGAGCCGCACAATGAGCAGTTCTTC | CASSEWGEPHNEQFF
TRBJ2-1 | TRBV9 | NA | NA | TGTGCCAGCAGCGTAGCTACGACTTTGAATGAGCAGTTCTTC | CASSVATTLNEQFF
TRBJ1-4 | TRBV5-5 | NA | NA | TGTGCCAGCAGCTTGCTGACAGCAACTAATGAAAAACTGTTTTTT | CASSLLTATNEKLFF
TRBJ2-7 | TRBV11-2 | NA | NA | TGTGCCAGCAGCTTAGGGAGGGCCTCCTACGAGCAGTACTTC | CASSLGRASYEQYF
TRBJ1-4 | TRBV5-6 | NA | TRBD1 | TGTGCCAGCAGCCGCGGGACAGGGGGGCTTGAAAAACTGTTTTTT | CASSRGTGGLEKLFF
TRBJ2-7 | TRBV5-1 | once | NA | TGCGCCAGCAGCCCTGAACCTAGCGCCTCCTACGAGCAGTACTTC | CASSPEPSASYEQYF
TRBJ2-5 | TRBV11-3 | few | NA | TGTGCCAGCAGCCCAGGCGTACGTGGGGGAAGGGAGACCCAGTACTTC | CASSPGVRGGRETQYF
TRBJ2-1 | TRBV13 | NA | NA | TGTGCCAGCAGCTCTCTACGGTTGGGTCAGGGGAACTACAATGAGCAGTTCTTC | CASSSLRLGQGNYNEQFF
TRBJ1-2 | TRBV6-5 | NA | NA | TGTGCCAGCAGTTACAGGGGGTACTATGGCTACACCTTC | CASSYRGYYGYTF
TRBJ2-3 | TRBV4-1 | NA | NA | TGCGCCAGCAGCCTCTCGTGGGGGAGAGGGACAGATACGCAGTATTTT | CASSLSWGRGTDTQYF
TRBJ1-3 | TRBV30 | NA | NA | TGTGCCTGGAGCGCAGGGGTGGGTGGAAACACCATATATTTT | CAWSAGVGGNTIYF
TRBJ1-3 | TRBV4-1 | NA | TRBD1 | TGCGCCAGCAGCCATTCGGGAGGACAGGTGGTCGGTAGGTCTGGAAACACCATATATTTT | CASSHSGGQVVGRSGNTIYF
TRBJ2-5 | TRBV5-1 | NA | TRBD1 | TGCGCCAGCAGCCCGGGACAGAGAGAGACCCAGTACTTC | CASSPGQRETQYF
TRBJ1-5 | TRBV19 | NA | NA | TGTGCCAGTAGTATAGGGCCCCAGCCCCAGCATTTT | CASSIGPQPQHF
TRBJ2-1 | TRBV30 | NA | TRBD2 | TGTGCCTGGCTTGAGGGGCGGGGGGCGATCGAGCAGTTCTTC | CAWLEGRGAIEQFF
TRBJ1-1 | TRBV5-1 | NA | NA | TGCGCCAGCAGCTGGAGGCCAAATGAAGCTTTCTTT | CASSWRPNEAFF
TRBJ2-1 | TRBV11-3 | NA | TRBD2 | TGTGCCAGCAGCTTAGATCCTCCGACTAGCGGGAGAGTGCAGTTCTTC | CASSLDPPTSGRVQFF
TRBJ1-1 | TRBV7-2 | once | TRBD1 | TGTGCCAGCAGCTTTTCTGTTACCGACAGGGGAGCTTTCTTT | CASSFSVTDRGAFF
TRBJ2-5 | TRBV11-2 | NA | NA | TGTGCCAGCAGCTTAGGCGACCCGCAGGAGACCCAGTACTTC | CASSLGDPQETQYF
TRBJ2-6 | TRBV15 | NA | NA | TGTGCCACCAGCAGAGGGGGGACCGGGGCCAACGTCCTGACTTTC | CATSRGGTGANVLTF
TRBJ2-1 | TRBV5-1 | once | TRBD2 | TGCGCCAGCAGCTTGGAGGGCGGGAGGGCCTCCTACAATGAGCAGTTCTTC | CASSLEGGRASYNEQFF
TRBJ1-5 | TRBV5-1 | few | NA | TGCGCCAGCAGCTTGGTCGGGGATAGCAATCAGCCCCAGCATTTT | CASSLVGDSNQPQHF
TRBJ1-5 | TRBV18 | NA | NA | TGTGCCAGCTCAACGCAGGGTTACAATCAGCCCCAGCATTTT | CASSTQGYNQPQHF
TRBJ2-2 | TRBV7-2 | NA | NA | TGTGCCAGCAGCTTAGCGCTCCTAGCAGCCACCGGGGAGCTGTTTTTT | CASSLALLAATGELFF